This is a list of T cell receptor beta chains from one sample in a study of radiotherapy plus CTLA-4 blockade in lung cancer. Repertoires were generated with immunoSEQ multiplex PCR, while TCRdb's copy carries only in-frame clones and drops some. The sample lists fewer than 140,000 clones, approximately 87% occurring once. Sample: peripheral blood, taken from a patient treated with radiotherapy plus ipilimumab. The receptors come from a human donor with non-small cell lung cancer that progressed on radiotherapy plus ipilimumab. Some clones in this sample may be carry-over from other donors' samples. Both conserved end residues are part of each CDR3.

v_call | cdr3_aa
TRBV5-1 | CASSTHMATDTQYF
TRBV18 | CASGLRTAAGTEAFF
TRBV5-1 | CASREGTGVFYEQYF
TRBV9 | CASSVASSGVAETQYF
TRBV7-2 | CASSTRTRSTGELFF
TRBV5-4 | CASSASGGLSGANVLTF
TRBV7-2 | CASSSRTGAYEQYF
TRBV7-2 | CASSLATRDTEQFF
TRBV4-3 | CASSQRQGMTGELFF
TRBV19 | CATMGQKNTEAFF
TRBV2 | CASSSSTGAYYNEQFF
TRBV9 | CASSVGVYEQFF
TRBV13 | CASSSARGRLDTDTQYF
TRBV15 | CATSRDSGSSGNTIYF
TRBV7-2 | CASSAQQGYKNIQYF
TRBV25-1 | CASSVGYSNQPQHF
TRBV5-1 | CASSLGGGSSTDTQYF
TRBV11-2 | CASSLVGSEETQYF
TRBV10-3 | CAISDGGVAKNIQYF
TRBV7-6 | CASSLASDGTNYGYTF
TRBV4-3 | CASSQGGSGYGYTF
TRBV7-2 | CASSFYQGHGYTF
TRBV9 | CASSGHDRDRTEAFF
TRBV28 | CASSPSRAHSNQPQHF
TRBV7-4 | CASSFDPAGDTSSYEQYF
TRBV28 | CASSLGTGEYEAFF
TRBV7-3 | CASSLESDTEAFF
TRBV11-2 | CASSPFTSGGHNEQFF
TRBV6-1 | CASSEVGHIPYEQYF
TRBV5-1 | CASSLLGGDTEAFF
TRBV4-3 | CASSQGTSSYEQYF
TRBV5-1 | CASSLDPLTTDTQYF
TRBV19 | CASSIHSQGHYGYTF
TRBV21-1 | CASSKPRRYEQYF
TRBV5-1 | CASSLEGGSGNTIYF
TRBV2 | CASMAGVYEQYF
TRBV6-5 | CATSDRGRYQPQHF
TRBV5-7 | CASSPAPGFVGYTF
TRBV5-1 | CASSNRDRASGANVLTF
TRBV5-1 | CASSLDTNGEKLFF
TRBV6-5 | CASSAGSLGVEQYF
TRBV7-3 | CASSSPGQGPFF
TRBV7-2 | CASSLGGTNTGELFF
TRBV14 | CASSQVLASRKGDTQYF
TRBV27 | CASSLFGPVTEAFF
TRBV27 | CASSFGGVTEAFF
TRBV19 | CASSRQGEGRLFF
TRBV6-1 | CASSEVALGVAFF
TRBV5-1 | CASSWSGQGARNEKLFF
TRBV5-1 | CASSLPGSETQYF
TRBV4-2 | CASSPRWGSSNQPQHF
TRBV5-4 | CASSPAGFMNTEAFF
TRBV9 | CASSDYMGTGELFF
TRBV5-1 | CASHSGATTNTEAFF
TRBV25-1 | CASSEYFRGGSGDTQYF
TRBV6-5 | CASSYLKSTGFYGYTF
TRBV19 | CASSRTGANYGYTF